The clone carrying this T cell receptor beta chain has only a few counts. What it binds is unknown. TCRdb independently ran MiXCR on the RT-PCR reads; one entry per CDR3 protein. The sample lists 540,000 or so distinct CDR3 sequences; around 13% were seen once. Germline CDR1 and CDR2: LGHNA and YNFKEQ. Trimming removed 2 bases from V and 3 bases from J, with 29 bases in between. The CDR3 length is 20 residues. The sample originates from a study of response to subunit inactivated influenza vaccine. Study findings and constraints: The authors suggested that every seasonal influenza vaccination recruits few new T cells.

This chain joins TRBV4-2 and TRBJ2-7; TRBD2 is a possible D gene (8 bases). The source was PBMCs from blood, collected 40 to 50 days after vaccination. This sequence was found in a man aged 45-60 years who received an inactivated influenza vaccine. The CDR3 protein is CASSQLPGGFSGMLNYEQYF. The CDR3 DNA is TGTGCCAGCAGCCAATTACCAGGGGGTTTTAGCGGGATGTTAAACTACGAGCAGTACTTC.